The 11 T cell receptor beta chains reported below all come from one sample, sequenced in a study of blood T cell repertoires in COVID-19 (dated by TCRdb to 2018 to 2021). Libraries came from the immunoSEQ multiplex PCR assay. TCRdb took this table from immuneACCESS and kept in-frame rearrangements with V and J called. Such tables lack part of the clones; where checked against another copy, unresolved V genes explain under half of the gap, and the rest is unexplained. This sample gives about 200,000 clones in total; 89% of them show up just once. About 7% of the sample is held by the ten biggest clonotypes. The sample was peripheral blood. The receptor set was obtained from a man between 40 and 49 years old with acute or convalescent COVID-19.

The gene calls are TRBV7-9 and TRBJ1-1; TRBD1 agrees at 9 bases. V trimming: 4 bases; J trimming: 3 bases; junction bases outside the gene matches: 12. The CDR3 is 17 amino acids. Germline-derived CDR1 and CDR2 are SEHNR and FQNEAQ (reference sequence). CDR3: CASSWTTGGKWYTEAFF. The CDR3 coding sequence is TGTGCCAGCAGCTGGACGACAGGGGGGAAATGGTACACTGAAGCTTTCTTT.

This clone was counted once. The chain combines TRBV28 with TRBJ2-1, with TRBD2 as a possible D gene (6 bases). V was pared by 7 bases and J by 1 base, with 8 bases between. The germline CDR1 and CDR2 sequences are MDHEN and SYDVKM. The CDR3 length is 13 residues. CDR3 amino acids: CASTGGSYNEQFF. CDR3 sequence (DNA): TGTGCCAGCACCGGGGGTTCCTACAATGAGCAGTTCTTC.

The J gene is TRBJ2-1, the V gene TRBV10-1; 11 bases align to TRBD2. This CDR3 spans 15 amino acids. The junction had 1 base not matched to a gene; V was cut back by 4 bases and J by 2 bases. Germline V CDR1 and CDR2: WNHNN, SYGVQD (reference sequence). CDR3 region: CASSASGGTYNEQFF. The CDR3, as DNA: TGCGCCAGCAGTGCTAGCGGGGGGACCTACAATGAGCAGTTCTTC.

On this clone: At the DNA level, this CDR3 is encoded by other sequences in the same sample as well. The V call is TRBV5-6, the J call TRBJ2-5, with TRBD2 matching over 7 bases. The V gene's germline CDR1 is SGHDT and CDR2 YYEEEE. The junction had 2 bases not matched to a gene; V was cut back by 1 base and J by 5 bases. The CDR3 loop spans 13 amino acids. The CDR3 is CASSLTGRETQYF. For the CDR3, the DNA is TGTGCCAGCAGCTTGACCGGGAGGGAGACCCAGTACTTC.

The CDR3, as DNA: TGTGCCAGCAATGACCCGGGGGGATCCTACAATGAGCAGTTCTTC. Protein: CASNDPGGSYNEQFF. This chain links TRBV28 with TRBJ2-1, with TRBD2 identical over 7 bases. V shed 7 bases and J 1 base; nucleotides not matched to a gene: 7. Germline assignment: CDR1 MDHEN and CDR2 SYDVKM. This CDR3 has 15 amino acids.

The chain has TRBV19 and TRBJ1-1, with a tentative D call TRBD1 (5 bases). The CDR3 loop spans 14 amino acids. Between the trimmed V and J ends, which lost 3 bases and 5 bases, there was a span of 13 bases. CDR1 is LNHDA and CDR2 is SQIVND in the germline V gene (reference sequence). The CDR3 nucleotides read TGTGCCAGTAGTATTGTGGGGGGGAAGACTGAAGCTTTCTTT. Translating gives CASSIVGGKTEAFF.

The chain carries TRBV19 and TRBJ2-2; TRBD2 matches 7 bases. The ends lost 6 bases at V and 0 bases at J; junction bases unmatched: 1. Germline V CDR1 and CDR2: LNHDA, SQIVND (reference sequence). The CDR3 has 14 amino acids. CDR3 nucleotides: TGTGCCAGTAGAGGGAGGGCGAACACCGGGGAGCTGTTTTTT. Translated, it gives CASRGRANTGELFF.

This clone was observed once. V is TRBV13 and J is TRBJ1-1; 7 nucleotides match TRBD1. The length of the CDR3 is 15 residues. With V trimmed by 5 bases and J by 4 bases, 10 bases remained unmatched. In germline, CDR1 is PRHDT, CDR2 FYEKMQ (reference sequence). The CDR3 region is CASSTRTGWFTEAFF. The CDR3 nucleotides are TGTGCCAGCAGCACCCGGACAGGTTGGTTCACTGAAGCTTTCTTT.

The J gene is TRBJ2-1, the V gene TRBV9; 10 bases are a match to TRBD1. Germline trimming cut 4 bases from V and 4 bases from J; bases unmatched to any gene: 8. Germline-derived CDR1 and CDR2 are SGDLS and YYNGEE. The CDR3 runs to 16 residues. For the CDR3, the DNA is TGTGCCAGCAGCACCCACCGGGACAGGGGATACAATGAGCAGTTCTTC. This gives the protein CASSTHRDRGYNEQFF. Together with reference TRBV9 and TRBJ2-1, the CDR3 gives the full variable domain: DSGVTQTPKHLITATGQRVTLRCSPRSGDLSVYWYQQSLDQGLQFLIQYYNGEERAKGNILERFSAQQFPDLHSELNLSSLELGDSALYFCASSTHRDRGYNEQFFGPGTRLTVL.

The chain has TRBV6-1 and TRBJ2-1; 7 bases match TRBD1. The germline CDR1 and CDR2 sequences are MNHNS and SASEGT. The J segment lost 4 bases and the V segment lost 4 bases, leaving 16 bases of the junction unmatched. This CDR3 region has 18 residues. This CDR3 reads CASSGRQGRFKSYNEQFF. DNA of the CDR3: TGTGCCAGCAGTGGCCGACAGGGCCGCTTCAAATCATACAATGAGCAGTTCTTC.

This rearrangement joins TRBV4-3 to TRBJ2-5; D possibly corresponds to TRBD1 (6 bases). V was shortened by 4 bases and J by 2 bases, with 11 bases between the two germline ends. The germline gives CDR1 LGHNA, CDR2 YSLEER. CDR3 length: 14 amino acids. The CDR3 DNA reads TGCGCCAGCAGCCCGGACAGTTTTCAAGAGACCCAGTACTTC. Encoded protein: CASSPDSFQETQYF.